The 29 T cell receptor beta chains below come from one sample, sequenced in a study of T cell repertoires in cytomegalovirus infection. TCRdb analysed the reads with MiXCR anew, one entry per CDR3 protein. The table records 250,000 to 300,000 distinct CDR3 sequences, over 8% of them present only once. The sequenced sample was PBMCs. Receptors were obtained from a human donor in good health (CMV status not recorded). Some clones in this sample may be carry-over from other donors' samples.

The table lists this clonotype with many counts. CDR3 bases: TGTGCCAGCAGACCAAACGATGTGGGTGGCTACACCTTC. Residues: CASRPNDVGGYTF. This chain uses TRBV7-2 with TRBJ1-2, with D hard to call. The CDR3 covers 13 residues. Trimming shortened V by 6 bases and J by 7 bases, and 15 bases separated the two germline ends. Germline loops: CDR1 SGHTA, CDR2 FQGNSA. The entire variable domain, with the rest obtained from reference TRBV7-2 and TRBJ1-2, is as follows: GAGVSQSPSNKVTEKGKDVELRCDPISGHTALYWYRQSLGQGLEFLIYFQGNSAPDKSGLPSDRFSAERTGGSVSTLTIQRTQQEDSAVYLCASRPNDVGGYTFGSGTRLTVV.

J is TRBJ2-5 and V is TRBV2; 7 bases map to TRBD1. Per the germline V gene, CDR1 is SNHLY and CDR2 is FYNNEI. The J segment lost 3 bases and the V segment lost 4 bases, leaving 8 bases of the junction unmatched. The CDR3 has 15 residues. The CDR3 here is CASSGGPGQKETQYF. CDR3 DNA: TGTGCCAGCAGTGGGGGCCCGGGACAGAAAGAGACCCAGTACTTC.

This clonotype was seen ten or more times. The chain recombines TRBV12-3 or TRBV12-4 with TRBJ2-1, with D maybe TRBD2 (6 bases). This CDR3 comprises 17 residues. V was trimmed by 2 bases and J by 0 bases, leaving 14 bases between them. Here the CDR3 DNA reads TGTGCCAGCAGTTTATGGCTAGCGAGTAGCTCCTACAATGAGCAGTTCTTC. This codes for CASSLWLASSSYNEQFF.

Ten or more counts support this clonotype. The rearrangement links TRBV7-2 to TRBJ2-3; TRBD2 agrees at 9 bases. Germline-derived CDR1 and CDR2 are SGHTA and FQGNSA. Losses at the gene ends were 5 bases for V and 3 bases for J; bases not matched to a gene: 12. This CDR3 is built from 17 residues. The CDR3 region is CASSPTIGGGGTDTQYF. The CDR3 coding sequence is TGTGCCAGCAGCCCCACAATAGGCGGGGGGGGAACAGATACGCAGTATTTT.

There are many counts of this clonotype. This chain joins TRBV7-2 and TRBJ2-1; 8 nucleotides match TRBD2. V lost 3 bases and J lost 7; bases outside the gene matches: 8. The V gene's germline CDR1 is SGHTA and CDR2 FQGNSA. The CDR3 sequence is 15 residues long. CDR3 sequence: CASSLGATGGNEQFF. CDR3 nucleotides: TGTGCCAGCAGCTTGGGGGCTACGGGGGGGAATGAGCAGTTCTTC.

About this clonotype: This sequence may be a read error, since a much larger clone differs from it by one base. The chain joins TRBV7-2 to TRBJ1-5; 7 bases align to TRBD1. The CDR3 consists of 16 residues. Per germline, CDR1 SGHTA and CDR2 FQGNSA. In DNA, the CDR3 is TGTGCCAGCGGCTTAGCGACAGGGTATAGCAATCAGCCCCAGCATTTT. Translated, it gives CASGLATGYSNQPQHF.

This clonotype was counted ten times or more. This rearrangement joins TRBV6-1 to TRBJ1-1, with a possible D match to TRBD1 (5 bases). Trimming took 4 bases from V and 1 from J, leaving 10 bases between them. This CDR3 region has 14 residues. The germline V gene has CDR1 MNHNS and CDR2 SASEGT. CDR3 DNA sequence: TGTGCCAGCAGTGGGGGGAGTTGGAACACTGAAGCTTTCTTT. Protein product: CASSGGSWNTEAFF.

The V and J genes are TRBV7-2 and TRBJ2-7; 8 bases are a match to TRBD2. With V trimmed by 5 bases and J by 3 bases, 15 bases remained unmatched. There are 17 residues in the CDR3. CDR1 is SGHTA, CDR2 FQGNSA, per germline. The CDR3 DNA follows: TGTGCCAGCAGCGCAACCCGGGGGGGCCGGAGTATCTACGAGCAGTACTTC. This gives the protein CASSATRGGRSIYEQYF.

This clonotype was seen a single time. The rearrangement uses TRBV20-1 and TRBJ1-2, with D hard to call. The V end lost 1 base, the J end lost 5 bases, and 8 bases lay between the germline ends. The CDR3 runs 12 residues. The germline CDR1 and CDR2 sequences are DFQATT and SNEGSKA (reference sequence). The CDR3 region is CSARGTAYGYTF. Written as DNA, the CDR3 is TGCAGTGCTAGAGGGACTGCTTATGGCTACACCTTC.

This clonotype was counted ten times or more. The chain uses TRBV7-8 and TRBJ1-4, with 7 bases that match TRBD1. This CDR3 has 15 amino acids. Looked up from germline, CDR1 is SGHVS and CDR2 is FQNEAQ. V dropped 5 bases and J dropped 8; count of bases not matched to a gene: 11. The DNA of the CDR3 is TGTGCCAGCAGCCTCAGCCAGGGGGTCGGCGAAAAACTGTTTTTT. Its translation is CASSLSQGVGEKLFF.

This clonotype was counted ten times or more. V usage is TRBV7-2 and J usage is TRBJ2-1; the D gene is possibly TRBD2 (6 bases). V was cut by 4 bases and J by 9 bases, with 16 bases left in between. The CDR3 extends over 14 amino acids. Germline CDR1 SGHTA, CDR2 FQGNSA. The CDR3: CASSYAQGRREQFF. The CDR3 bases are TGTGCCAGCAGCTACGCCCAAGGGAGGCGTGAGCAGTTCTTC.

This clonotype has more than one count but fewer than ten. The genes are TRBV6-2 or TRBV6-3 and TRBJ2-7; 10 bases fit TRBD2. The CDR3 runs to 15 residues. The V segment lost 0 bases and the J segment 4 bases; nucleotides outside the gene matches: 3. CDR1 is MNHEY, CDR2 SVGEGT, per germline. CDR3 in DNA: TGTGCCAGCAGTTACTCCCTAGCGGGAGTTTACGAGCAGTACTTC. Protein product: CASSYSLAGVYEQYF.

V usage is TRBV28 and J usage is TRBJ1-5, with D maybe TRBD1 (5 bases). V dropped 6 bases and J dropped 6 bases, with 15 bases sitting between them. CDR1 is MDHEN, CDR2 SYDVKM, per germline. The CDR3 has 14 residues. CDR3 coding DNA: TGTGCCAGCAGCCAAATGGGGGGAGGTCAGCCCCAGCATTTT. It translates to CASSQMGGGQPQHF.

This clonotype was seen many times. The gene calls are TRBV15 and TRBJ2-3, with unresolved D. V was trimmed by 5 bases and J by 0 bases, leaving 3 bases between them. The CDR3 covers 12 residues. The V gene's germline CDR1 is LNHNV and CDR2 YYDKDF (reference sequence). The CDR3 loop reads CATSQSTDTQYF. In DNA form, the CDR3 reads TGTGCCACCAGCCAGAGCACAGATACGCAGTATTTT.

This clonotype was picked up many times. The rearrangement uses TRBV7-2 and TRBJ1-5; no definite D call. Looked up from germline, CDR1 is SGHTA and CDR2 is FQGNSA. There are 13 residues in the CDR3. The germline V and J ends were trimmed by 5 bases and 7 bases, with 12 bases remaining between them. For the CDR3, the DNA is TGTGCCAGCAGCCCGGGGAGGGAACAGCCCCAGCATTTT. This encodes CASSPGREQPQHF.

In its sample, this clonotype was seen once. The chain couples TRBV28 to TRBJ2-6; D is ambiguous. The CDR3 is 15 amino acids. V was clipped by 2 bases and J by 2 bases, with 7 bases between them. In germline, CDR1 is MDHEN, CDR2 SYDVKM. The chain's CDR3 is CASSLLTAGANVLTF. In DNA, the CDR3 is TGTGCCAGCAGTTTACTAACGGCTGGGGCCAACGTCCTGACTTTC. The full variable domain, completed using reference TRBV28 and TRBJ2-6, is DVKVTQSSRYLVKRTGEKVFLECVQDMDHENMFWYRQDPGLGLRLIYFSYDVKMKEKGDIPEGYSVSREKKERFSLILESASTNQTSMYLCASSLLTAGANVLTFGAGSRLTVL.

This clonotype appeared many times. The chain is built from TRBV11-3 and TRBJ1-6; 7 bases align to TRBD1. The CDR3 consists of 15 residues. CDR1 and CDR2 from the germline V gene are SGHNT and YENEEA. J was trimmed by 10 bases and V by 5 bases; bases with no gene match: 11. Written as DNA, the CDR3 is TGTGCCAGCAGCGGTGGACAGGATCTGTCCTCACCCCTCCACTTT. The encoded protein is CASSGGQDLSSPLHF. The whole variable domain, remainder taken from reference TRBV11-3 and TRBJ1-6, is EAGVVQSPRYKIIEKKQPVAFWCNPISGHNTLYWYLQNLGQGPELLIRYENEEAVDDSQLPKDRFSAERLKGVDSTLKIQPAELGDSAVYLCASSGGQDLSSPLHFGNGTRLTVT.

There are many counts of this clonotype. The chain employs TRBV6-5 and TRBJ1-6; the D gene is possibly TRBD1 (5 bases). Per germline, CDR1 MNHEY and CDR2 SVGAGI. The CDR3 consists of 16 residues. Between the trimmed V and J ends, which lost 2 bases and 0 bases, there was a span of 8 bases. In DNA, the CDR3 is TGTGCCAGCAGTTACGGGGCGGACTCCTATAATTCACCCCTCCACTTT. As protein: CASSYGADSYNSPLHF.

In its sample, this clonotype was seen a few times. J is TRBJ2-1 and V is TRBV7-6; TRBD2 agrees at 10 bases. The ends lost 6 bases at V and 7 bases at J; junction bases unmatched: 6. Germline loops: CDR1 SGHVS, CDR2 FNYEAQ. The CDR3 loop spans 14 amino acids. The CDR3 DNA sequence: TGTGCCAGCAGGGGAAGCGGGGGGGCAAATGAGCAGTTCTTC. Protein: CASRGSGGANEQFF.

This clonotype was detected many times. V is TRBV12-3 or TRBV12-4 and J is TRBJ1-1; tentatively, D is TRBD1 (5 bases). The CDR3 totals 14 residues. Deletions cut 5 bases from V and 5 bases from J, with 15 bases between. As DNA, the CDR3 is TGTGCCAGCAGTGTCCGGGACGGGGGGACTGAAGCTTTCTTT. Protein: CASSVRDGGTEAFF.

J is TRBJ1-1 and V is TRBV18; the D gene is possibly TRBD1 (6 bases). Germline V lookup: CDR1 KGHSH, CDR2 LQKENI. V was trimmed by 6 bases and J by 0 bases, leaving 14 bases between them. This CDR3 comprises 15 residues. CDR3: CASSFRDTLNTEAFF. The DNA of the CDR3 is TGTGCCAGCTCGTTCCGGGACACTTTGAACACTGAAGCTTTCTTT.

The V gene is TRBV6-2 or TRBV6-3, the J gene TRBJ1-6; D is unresolved. Germline CDR1 reads MNHEY; CDR2 reads SVGEGT. The CDR3 spans 14 residues. With 0 bases removed from V and 8 bases from J, the gap between germline ends came to 8 bases. CDR3 coding DNA: TGTGCCAGCAGTTACTCGACTGTTTATTCACCCCTCCACTTT. This codes for CASSYSTVYSPLHF.

This clonotype was found many times. This rearrangement joins TRBV7-2 to TRBJ1-4; a possible D gene is TRBD1 (6 bases). V was clipped by 5 bases and J by 2 bases, with 18 bases between them. Germline values: CDR1 SGHTA, CDR2 FQGNSA. This CDR3 is 17 amino acids long. CDR3: CASSRGAPGTTNEKLFF. CDR3 DNA: TGTGCCAGCAGCCGGGGGGCCCCAGGGACCACTAATGAAAAACTGTTTTTT. The variable domain in full, completed from reference TRBV7-2 and TRBJ1-4, reads GAGVSQSPSNKVTEKGKDVELRCDPISGHTALYWYRQSLGQGLEFLIYFQGNSAPDKSGLPSDRFSAERTGGSVSTLTIQRTQQEDSAVYLCASSRGAPGTTNEKLFFGSGTQLSVL.

This clonotype showed up many times. The chain joins TRBV5-1 to TRBJ1-2; 7 bases map to TRBD1. Germline CDR1 reads SGHRS; CDR2 reads YFSETQ. V shed 5 bases and J 4 bases; nucleotides not matched to a gene: 2. The CDR3 length is 12 residues. The CDR3 DNA is TGCGCCAGCAGGCGGGACAGCTATGGCTACACCTTC. Amino acid sequence: CASRRDSYGYTF.

The rearrangement joins TRBV2 to TRBJ2-3; 7 nucleotides match TRBD2. Germline CDR1 is SNHLY and CDR2 is FYNNEI. The CDR3 has 12 residues. With V trimmed by 8 bases and J by 1 base, 0 bases remained unmatched. The CDR3: CASGGGTDTQYF. In DNA form, the CDR3 reads TGTGCCAGCGGGGGGGGCACAGATACGCAGTATTTT.

This clonotype was recorded many times. The chain combines TRBV7-2 with TRBJ1-1; a possible D gene is TRBD1 (5 bases). This CDR3 spans 16 amino acids. Looked up from germline, CDR1 is SGHTA and CDR2 is FQGNSA. Between the trimmed V and J ends, which lost 3 bases and 5 bases, there was a span of 19 bases. CDR3 nucleotides: TGTGCCAGCAGCTTGAGGTCTCCAGGGTTGGGAACTGAAGCTTTCTTT. This gives the protein CASSLRSPGLGTEAFF.

The CDR3 is CASSETRGLPQHF. The CDR3 coding sequence is TGTGCCAGCAGCGAGACCAGGGGCCTCCCCCAGCATTTT. The V call is TRBV7-3, the J call TRBJ1-5, with a possible D match to TRBD1 (6 bases). Germline CDR1 is SGHTA and CDR2 is FQGTGA. The CDR3 covers 13 residues. Trimming removed 5 bases at V and 10 bases at J, with 15 bases between.

This clonotype has ten or more counts. The gene calls are TRBV7-2 and TRBJ2-3; unclear D gene. Germline values: CDR1 SGHTA, CDR2 FQGNSA. The CDR3 extends over 12 amino acids. V was shortened by 1 base and J by 8 bases, with 7 bases between the two germline ends. The DNA of the CDR3 is TGTGCCAGCAGCTTAGACGTAGCTACGCAGTATTTT. This codes for CASSLDVATQYF.

Ten or more counts support this clonotype. The J gene is TRBJ2-5, the V gene TRBV5-4; a weak D match, TRBD2 (5 bases). This CDR3 has 17 residues. V gave up 1 base and J gave up 2 bases, with 18 bases separating them. CDR1 and CDR2 from the germline V gene are SGHNT and YYREEE (reference sequence). CDR3 nucleotides: TGTGCCAGCAGCTTGCGAAGCACTATACGGGGTCAAGAGACCCAGTACTTC. Translating gives CASSLRSTIRGQETQYF.